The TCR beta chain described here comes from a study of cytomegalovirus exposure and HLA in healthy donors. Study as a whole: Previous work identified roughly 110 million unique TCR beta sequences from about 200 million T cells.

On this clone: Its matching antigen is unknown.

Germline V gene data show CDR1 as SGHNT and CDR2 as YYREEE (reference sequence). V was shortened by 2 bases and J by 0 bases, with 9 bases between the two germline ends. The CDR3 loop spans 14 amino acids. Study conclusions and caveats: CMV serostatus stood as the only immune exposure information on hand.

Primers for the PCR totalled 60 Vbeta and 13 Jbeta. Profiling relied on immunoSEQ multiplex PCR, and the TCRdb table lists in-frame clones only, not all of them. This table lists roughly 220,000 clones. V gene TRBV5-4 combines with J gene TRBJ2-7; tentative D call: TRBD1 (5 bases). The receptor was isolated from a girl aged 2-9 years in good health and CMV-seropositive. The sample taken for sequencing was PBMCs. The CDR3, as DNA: TGTGCCAGCAGCTTACGACAGAACTCCTACGAGCAGTACTTC. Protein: CASSLRQNSYEQYF.